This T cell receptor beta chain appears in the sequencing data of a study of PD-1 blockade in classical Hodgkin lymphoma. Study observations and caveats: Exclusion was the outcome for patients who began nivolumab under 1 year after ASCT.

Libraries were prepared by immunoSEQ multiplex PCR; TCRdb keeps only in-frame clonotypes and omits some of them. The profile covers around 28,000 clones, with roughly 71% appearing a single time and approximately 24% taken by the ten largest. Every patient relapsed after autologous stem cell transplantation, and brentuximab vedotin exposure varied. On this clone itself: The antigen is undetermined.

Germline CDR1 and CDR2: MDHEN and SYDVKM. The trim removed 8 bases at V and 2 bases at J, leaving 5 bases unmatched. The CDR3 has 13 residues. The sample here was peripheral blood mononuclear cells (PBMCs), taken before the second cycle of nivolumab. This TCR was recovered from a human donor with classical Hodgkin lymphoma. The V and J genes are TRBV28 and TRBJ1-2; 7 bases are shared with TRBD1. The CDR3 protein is CASRDSKNYGYTF. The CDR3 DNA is TGTGCCAGCCGGGACAGCAAAAACTATGGCTACACCTTC.